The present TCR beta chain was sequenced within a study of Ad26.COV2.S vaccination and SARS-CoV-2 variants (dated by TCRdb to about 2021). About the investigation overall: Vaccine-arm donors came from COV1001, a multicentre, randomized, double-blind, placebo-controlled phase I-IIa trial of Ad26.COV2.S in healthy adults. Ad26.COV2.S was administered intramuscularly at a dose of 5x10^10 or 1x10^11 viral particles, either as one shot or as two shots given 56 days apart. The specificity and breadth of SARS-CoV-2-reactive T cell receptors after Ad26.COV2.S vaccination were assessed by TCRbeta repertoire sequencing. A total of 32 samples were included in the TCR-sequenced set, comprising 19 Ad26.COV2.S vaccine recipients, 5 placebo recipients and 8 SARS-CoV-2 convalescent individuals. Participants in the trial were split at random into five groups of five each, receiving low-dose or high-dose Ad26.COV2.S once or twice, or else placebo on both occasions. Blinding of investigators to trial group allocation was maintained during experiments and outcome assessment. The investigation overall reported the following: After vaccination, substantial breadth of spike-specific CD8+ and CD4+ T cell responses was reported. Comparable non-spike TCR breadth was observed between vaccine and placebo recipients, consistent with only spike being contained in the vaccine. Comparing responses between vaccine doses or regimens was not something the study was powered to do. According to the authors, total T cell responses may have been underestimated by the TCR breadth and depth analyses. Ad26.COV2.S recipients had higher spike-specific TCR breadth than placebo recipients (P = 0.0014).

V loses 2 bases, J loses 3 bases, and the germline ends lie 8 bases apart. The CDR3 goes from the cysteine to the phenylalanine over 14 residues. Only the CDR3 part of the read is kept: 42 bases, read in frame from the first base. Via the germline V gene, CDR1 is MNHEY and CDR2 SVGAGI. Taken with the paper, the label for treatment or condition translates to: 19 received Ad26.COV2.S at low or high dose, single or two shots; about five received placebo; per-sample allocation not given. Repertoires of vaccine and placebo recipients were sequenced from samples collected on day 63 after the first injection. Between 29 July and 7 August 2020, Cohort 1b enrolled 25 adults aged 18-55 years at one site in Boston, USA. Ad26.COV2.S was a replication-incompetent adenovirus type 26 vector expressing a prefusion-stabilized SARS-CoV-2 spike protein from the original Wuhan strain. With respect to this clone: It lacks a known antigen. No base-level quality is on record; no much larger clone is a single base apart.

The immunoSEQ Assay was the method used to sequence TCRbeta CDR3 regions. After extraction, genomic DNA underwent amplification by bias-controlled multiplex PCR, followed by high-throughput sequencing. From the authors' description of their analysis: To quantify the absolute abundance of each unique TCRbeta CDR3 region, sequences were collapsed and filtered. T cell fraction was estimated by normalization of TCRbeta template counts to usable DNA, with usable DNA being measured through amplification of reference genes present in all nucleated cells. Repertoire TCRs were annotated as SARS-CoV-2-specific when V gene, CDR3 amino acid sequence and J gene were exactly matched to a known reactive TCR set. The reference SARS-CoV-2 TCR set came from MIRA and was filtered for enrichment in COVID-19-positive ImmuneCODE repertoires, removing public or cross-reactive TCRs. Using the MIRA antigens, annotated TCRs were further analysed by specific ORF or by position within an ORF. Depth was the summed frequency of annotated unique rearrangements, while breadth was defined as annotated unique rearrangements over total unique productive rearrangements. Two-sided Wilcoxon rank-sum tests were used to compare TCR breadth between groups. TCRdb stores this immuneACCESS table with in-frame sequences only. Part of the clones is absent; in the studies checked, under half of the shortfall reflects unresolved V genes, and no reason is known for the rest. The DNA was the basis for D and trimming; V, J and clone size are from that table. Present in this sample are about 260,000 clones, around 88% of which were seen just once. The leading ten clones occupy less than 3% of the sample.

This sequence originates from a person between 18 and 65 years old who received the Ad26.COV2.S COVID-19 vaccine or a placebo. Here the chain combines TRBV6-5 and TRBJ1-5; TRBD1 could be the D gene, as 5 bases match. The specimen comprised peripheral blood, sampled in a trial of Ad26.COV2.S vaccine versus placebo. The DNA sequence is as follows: TGTGCCAGCAGTTACCGACAGCACAATCAGCCCCAGCATTTT. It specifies CASSYRQHNQPQHF.